These 27 T cell receptor beta chains were all obtained from the same sample, sequenced in a study of CXCR4 blockade with PD-1 therapy in pancreatic cancer. TCRdb's copy holds only in-frame clones and misses some; the assay was immunoSEQ multiplex PCR. The table lists roughly 15,000 clones, about 72% of them singletons. Sequencing was performed on tumor tissue. The origin of the receptors is a human donor with pancreatic ductal adenocarcinoma.

The chain is built from TRBV19 and TRBJ2-6; 9 positions agree with TRBD1. The V segment lost 5 bases and the J segment 0 bases; nucleotides outside the gene matches: 8. The CDR3 has 18 residues. Germline V CDR1 and CDR2: LNHDA, SQIVND (reference sequence). CDR3 DNA sequence: TGTGCCAGTAGTGCCCCAACAGGGGGCGGCTCTGGGGCCAACGTCCTGACTTTC. It encodes CASSAPTGGGSGANVLTF. Full variable domain (outside the CDR3, taken from reference TRBV19 and TRBJ2-6): DGGITQSPKYLFRKEGQNVTLSCEQNLNHDAMYWYRQDPGQGLRLIYYSQIVNDFQKGDIAEGYSVSREKKESFPLTVTSAQKNPTAFYLCASSAPTGGGSGANVLTFGAGSRLTVL.

CDR3 DNA: TGTGCCAGCAGCCCCTACAGGGTGAGCACCGGGGAGCTGTTTTTT. Translated, it gives CASSPYRVSTGELFF. The rearrangement links TRBV28 to TRBJ2-2, with D maybe TRBD1 (6 bases). V lost 6 bases and J lost 4, with 15 bases in between. The CDR3 spans 15 residues. Germline-derived CDR1 and CDR2 are MDHEN and SYDVKM.

This sequence joins TRBV29-1 and TRBJ2-1, with D perhaps matching TRBD1 (7 bases). CDR3 length: 15 residues. V gave up 7 bases and J gave up 0 bases, with 16 bases separating them. CDR1 is SQVTM, CDR2 ANQGSEA, per germline. CDR3 coding DNA: TGCAGCGGTTTACAGGGGAGGTCCTCCTACAATGAGCAGTTCTTC. Encoded protein: CSGLQGRSSYNEQFF.

The sample holds a few counts of this clone. CDR3 sequence reads: CASSLTSGGYEQYF. The CDR3 nucleotides read TGTGCCAGCAGCTTGACTAGCGGGGGGTACGAGCAGTACTTC. The genes are TRBV7-6 and TRBJ2-7; 13 positions match TRBD2. The CDR3 is made up of 14 amino acids. After removal of 3 bases from V and 4 bases from J, the junction contained 0 bases not matched to a gene. Germline CDR1 reads SGHVS; CDR2 reads FNYEAQ.

This clone is medium-sized. This sequence joins TRBV9 and TRBJ1-6; 9 bases line up with TRBD1. J was trimmed by 10 bases and V by 3 bases; bases with no gene match: 8. The CDR3 length is 15 residues. Germline CDR1 reads SGDLS; CDR2 reads YYNGEE. CDR3 sequence reads: CASSELTGGGSPLHF. The CDR3, as DNA: TGTGCCAGCAGCGAGTTGACAGGGGGAGGATCACCCCTCCACTTT.

Here the CDR3 reads CASSGNSPFTTDTQYF. The DNA for the CDR3 is TGTGCCAGCAGCGGTAACAGCCCTTTCACAACAGATACGCAGTATTTT. The rearrangement uses TRBV14 and TRBJ2-3; D gene unclear. Trimming left V 5 bases short and J 3 bases short, with 18 bases between. CDR3 length: 16 amino acids. Germline V gene sequence: CDR1 SGHDN, CDR2 FVKESK.

The chain uses TRBV6-8 and TRBJ1-6, with D unresolved. The length of the CDR3 is 13 residues. V was clipped by 4 bases and J by 6 bases, with 7 bases between them. Germline CDR1 and CDR2: MNHGY and SAAAGT. CDR3 bases: TGTGCCAGCAGTTCCGAGTCTAATTCACCCCTCCACTTT. Translating gives CASSSESNSPLHF.

This clone was counted only a few times. The chain joins TRBV7-1 to TRBJ1-6; D might be TRBD1 (5 bases). TRBV7-1 is an ORF, and what it does is uncertain. The CDR3 is 16 amino acids. V was clipped by 5 bases and J by 7 bases, with 18 bases between them. Here the CDR3 DNA reads TGTGCCAGCAGCCTTTTGGGTCAGGGAGGAAATTCACCCCTCCACTTT. This gives the protein CASSLLGQGGNSPLHF.

The chain joins TRBV28 to TRBJ1-2; D remains ambiguous. CDR1 and CDR2 from the germline V gene are MDHEN and SYDVKM. The CDR3 is made up of 15 amino acids. V was pared by 6 bases and J by 0 bases, with 14 bases between. CDR3 nucleotide sequence: TGTGCCAGCAGCATCGAGACCGGTTCTAACTATGGCTACACCTTC. Residues: CASSIETGSNYGYTF.

The V and J genes are TRBV4-1 and TRBJ1-1, with unresolved D. CDR1 is MGHRA and CDR2 is YSYEKL in the germline V gene. The length of the CDR3 is 13 residues. V lost 6 bases and J 6 bases, leaving 14 bases between the germline ends. The CDR3 DNA is TGCGCCAGCAGTCTCGAGAGTTCTGCTGAAGCTTTCTTT. It codes for CASSLESSAEAFF.

The rearrangement joins TRBV15 to TRBJ1-2; unclear D gene. Trimming took 0 bases from V and 4 from J, leaving 12 bases between them. From germline, CDR1 is LNHNV and CDR2 YYDKDF (reference sequence). The CDR3 contains 15 residues. The CDR3 sequence: CATSRDHVSSYGYTF. The CDR3 nucleotides are TGTGCCACCAGCAGAGATCATGTCTCGAGCTATGGCTACACCTTC.

V and J are TRBV15 and TRBJ2-3; a possible D gene is TRBD2 (6 bases). Germline values: CDR1 LNHNV, CDR2 YYDKDF (reference sequence). CDR3 length equals 14 residues. The germline V and J ends were trimmed by 6 bases and 0 bases, with 10 bases remaining between them. Written as DNA, the CDR3 is TGTGCCACCAGAGCGGGTATGAGCACAGATACGCAGTATTTT. It codes for CATRAGMSTDTQYF.

This clone appeared a single time. The CDR3 nucleotides read TGTGCCAGCAATGGGGACAGGGGTATTCACGAGCAGTACTTC. Amino acid sequence: CASNGDRGIHEQYF. V is TRBV28 and J is TRBJ2-7; TRBD1 aligns across 10 bases. Germline V gene data show CDR1 as MDHEN and CDR2 as SYDVKM. J was trimmed by 5 bases and V by 7 bases; bases with no gene match: 8. The CDR3 sequence is 14 residues long.

The chain links TRBV19 to TRBJ2-7, with D possibly called TRBD1 or TRBD2 (5 bases each). V was pared by 6 bases and J by 2 bases, with 14 bases between. The germline CDR1 and CDR2 sequences are LNHDA and SQIVND (reference sequence). CDR3 length: 14 residues. The CDR3 nucleotides read TGTGCCAGTAGCATTACCGGGGACCCCTACGAGCAGTACTTC. Translated: CASSITGDPYEQYF. Complete variable domain (other parts from reference TRBV19 and TRBJ2-7): DGGITQSPKYLFRKEGQNVTLSCEQNLNHDAMYWYRQDPGQGLRLIYYSQIVNDFQKGDIAEGYSVSREKKESFPLTVTSAQKNPTAFYLCASSITGDPYEQYFGPGTRLTVT.

The chain carries TRBV19 and TRBJ2-7, with 12 positions matching TRBD1. The junction had 4 bases not matched to a gene; V was cut back by 2 bases and J by 5 bases. Germline V gene data show CDR1 as LNHDA and CDR2 as SQIVND (reference sequence). CDR3 length: 15 residues. The CDR3 protein is CASSITGTGGNEQYF. DNA for the CDR3: TGTGCCAGTAGTATAACGGGGACAGGGGGCAACGAGCAGTACTTC.

This clone was observed a handful of times. The chain has TRBV4-1 and TRBJ1-4, with D tentatively TRBD1 (6 bases). The CDR3 sequence is 15 residues long. Germline V gene data show CDR1 as MGHRA and CDR2 as YSYEKL. Trimming removed 1 base from V and 7 bases from J, with 13 bases in between. This CDR3 reads CASSQGARGPEKLFF. In DNA, the CDR3 is TGCGCCAGCAGCCAAGGGGCCAGGGGACCTGAAAAACTGTTTTTT.

The chain combines TRBV10-2 with TRBJ2-7; D might be TRBD1 or TRBD2, each matching 7 bases. CDR1 and CDR2 (germline): WSHSY, SAAADI. The CDR3 is made up of 15 amino acids. Trimming removed 3 bases from V and 2 bases from J, with 14 bases in between. This CDR3 is CASSDGQGGPYEQYF. DNA of the CDR3: TGCGCCAGCAGTGATGGGCAGGGGGGGCCCTACGAGCAGTACTTC.

The V and J genes are TRBV19 and TRBJ2-1; D is unresolved. Germline V gives CDR1 LNHDA, CDR2 SQIVND (reference sequence). The CDR3 runs 16 residues. Trimming shortened V by 3 bases and J by 0 bases, and 12 bases separated the two germline ends. In DNA, the CDR3 is TGTGCCAGTAGTATCCGCGAGTGGAGCTCCTACAATGAGCAGTTCTTC. This sequence encodes CASSIREWSSYNEQFF.

As to this clone: At one end the junction does not follow the germline gene, possibly because of a read error. The gene calls are TRBV7-1 and TRBJ2-7, with D hard to call. TRBV7-1 is marked as an open reading frame, function uncertain. The CDR3 extends over 14 amino acids. Written as DNA, the CDR3 is TGTGCCAGCAGCTCTAGCTTACTCTCCCACGAGCAGTACTTC. It codes for CASSSSLLSHEQYF.

This clone showed up just a few times. The chain joins TRBV28 to TRBJ1-2; tentative D call: TRBD1 (6 bases). There are 14 residues in the CDR3. The V gene's germline CDR1 is MDHEN and CDR2 SYDVKM. V was pared by 5 bases and J by 3 bases, with 13 bases between. Here the CDR3 reads CASSPLTGYYGYTF. CDR3 in DNA: TGTGCCAGCAGTCCTCTGACAGGATACTATGGCTACACCTTC.

This clone was picked up one time. V and J are TRBV11-3 and TRBJ1-4; 7 bases map to TRBD1. The CDR3 runs 17 residues. The ends lost 1 base at V and 7 bases at J; junction bases unmatched: 12. The germline gives CDR1 SGHNT, CDR2 YENEEA. This CDR3 is CASSLGQGRDSGEKLFF. CDR3 nucleotides: TGTGCCAGCAGCTTAGGACAGGGTAGGGATTCAGGTGAAAAACTGTTTTTT.

The V gene is TRBV18, the J gene TRBJ2-4; 7 positions match TRBD2. Trimming at V came to 5 bases and at J to 5 bases, leaving 9 bases not matched to a gene. CDR1 is KGHSH and CDR2 is LQKENI in the germline V gene. The CDR3 sequence is 15 residues long. The CDR3 region has the DNA TGTGCCAGCTCATCGGAGCGGGGCAGCCAAAACATTCAGTACTTC. Translated: CASSSERGSQNIQYF.

The rearrangement uses TRBV29-1 and TRBJ1-4; D not certain. Germline CDR1 and CDR2: SQVTM and ANQGSEA. The CDR3 has 14 residues. V lost 6 bases and J lost 7, with 18 bases in between. CDR3: CSVRPGIRGEKLFF. The CDR3 DNA is TGCAGCGTCCGACCCGGGATCCGCGGTGAAAAACTGTTTTTT.

This sequence joins TRBV29-1 and TRBJ2-7; D might be TRBD1 (5 bases). V dropped 4 bases and J dropped 3 bases, with 10 bases sitting between them. Germline V gene data show CDR1 as SQVTM and CDR2 as ANQGSEA. The CDR3 has 12 amino acids. This CDR3 reads CSVGQGLYEQYF. The DNA of the CDR3 is TGCAGCGTTGGGCAGGGTCTCTACGAGCAGTACTTC.

This chain joins TRBV19 and TRBJ2-3; D gene uncertain. CDR1 is LNHDA and CDR2 is SQIVND in the germline V gene (reference sequence). With 1 base removed from V and 7 bases from J, the gap between germline ends came to 6 bases. The CDR3 is 12 residues long. The CDR3 sequence is CASSIGAYTQYF. The CDR3 region has the DNA TGTGCCAGTAGTATAGGAGCATATACGCAGTATTTT.

This clone was observed a single time. This chain uses TRBV18 with TRBJ2-1; TRBD2 aligns across 7 bases. The CDR3 runs to 17 residues. Germline CDR1 KGHSH, CDR2 LQKENI. The J segment lost 7 bases and the V segment lost 0 bases, leaving 12 bases of the junction unmatched. The CDR3 sequence is CASSPPTSVKGQNEQFF. The CDR3 DNA is TGTGCCAGCTCACCACCCACTAGCGTCAAGGGCCAGAATGAGCAGTTCTTC.

The rearrangement links TRBV19 to TRBJ2-2; the D gene could be TRBD1 or TRBD2 (5 bases each). CDR3 length: 17 residues. Germline V gene data show CDR1 as LNHDA and CDR2 as SQIVND (reference sequence). Trimming cost V 5 bases and J 1 base, with 17 bases left between them. For the CDR3, the DNA is TGTGCCAGTAGTGCATCGGGACGCATACTGAACACCGGGGAGCTGTTTTTT. Translating gives CASSASGRILNTGELFF.